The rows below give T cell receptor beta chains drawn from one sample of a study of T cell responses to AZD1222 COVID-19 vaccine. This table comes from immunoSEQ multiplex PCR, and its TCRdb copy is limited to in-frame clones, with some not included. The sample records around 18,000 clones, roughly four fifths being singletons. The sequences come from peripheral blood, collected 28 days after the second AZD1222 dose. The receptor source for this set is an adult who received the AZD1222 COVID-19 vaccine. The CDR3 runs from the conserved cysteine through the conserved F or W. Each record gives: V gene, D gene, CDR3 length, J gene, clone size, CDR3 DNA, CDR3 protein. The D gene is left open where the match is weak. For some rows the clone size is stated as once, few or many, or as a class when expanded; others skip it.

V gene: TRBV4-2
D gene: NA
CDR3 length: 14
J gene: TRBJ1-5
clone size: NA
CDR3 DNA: TGTGCCAGCAGCCAAAAAGTCCAGGGCATGTCCCAGCATTTT
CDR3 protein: CASSQKVQGMSQHF

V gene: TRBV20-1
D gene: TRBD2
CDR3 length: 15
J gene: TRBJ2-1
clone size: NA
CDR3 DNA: TGCAGTGCTAGTGTGACTAGCGGGAGGGCCGATGAGCAGTTCTTC
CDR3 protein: CSASVTSGRADEQFF

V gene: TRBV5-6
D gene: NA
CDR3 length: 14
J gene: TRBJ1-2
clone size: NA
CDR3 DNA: TGTGCCAGCAGCTTGGTCGGGGCTGGCTATGGCTACACCTTC
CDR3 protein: CASSLVGAGYGYTF

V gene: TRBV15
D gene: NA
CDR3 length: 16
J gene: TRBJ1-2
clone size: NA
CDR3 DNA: TGTGCCACCAGCAGAGATTATGGCAGCTCTAACTATGGCTACACCTTC
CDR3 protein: CATSRDYGSSNYGYTF

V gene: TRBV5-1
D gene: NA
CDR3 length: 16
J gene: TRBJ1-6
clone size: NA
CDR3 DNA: TGCGCCAGCAGAGGCGGGGGAGTCACGGTGAATTCACCCCTCCACTTT
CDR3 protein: CASRGGGVTVNSPLHF

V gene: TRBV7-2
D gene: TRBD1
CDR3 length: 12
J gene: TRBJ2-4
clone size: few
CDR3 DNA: TGTGCCAGCAGCTTCGACAGGGGAATTCAGTACTTC
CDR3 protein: CASSFDRGIQYF

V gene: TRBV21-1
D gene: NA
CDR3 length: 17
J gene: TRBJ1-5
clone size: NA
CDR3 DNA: TGTGCCAGCAGCCCCCGGCCGACAGGGGGCGGGAATCAGCCCCAGCATTTT
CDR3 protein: CASSPRPTGGGNQPQHF

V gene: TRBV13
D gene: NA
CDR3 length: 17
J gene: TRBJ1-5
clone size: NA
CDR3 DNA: TGTGCCAGCAGCTTTCTTTCGACACCCAGCGGCGATCAGCCCCAGCATTTT
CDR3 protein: CASSFLSTPSGDQPQHF

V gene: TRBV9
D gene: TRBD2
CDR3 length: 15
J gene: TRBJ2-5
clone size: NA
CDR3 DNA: TGTGCCAGCAGCGTAGCGGGGGGGCTGATCGAGACCCAGTACTTC
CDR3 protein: CASSVAGGLIETQYF

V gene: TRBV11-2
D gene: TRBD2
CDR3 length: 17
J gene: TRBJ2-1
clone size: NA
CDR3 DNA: TGTGCCAGCAGCTCAGGACTAGCGGGGGGGCCGGGTAATGAGCAGTTCTTC
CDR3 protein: CASSSGLAGGPGNEQFF

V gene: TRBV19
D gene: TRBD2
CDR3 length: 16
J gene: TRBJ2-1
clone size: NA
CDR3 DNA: TGTGCCAGTAGTCCAGCGGGAGCAGGGTTCTACAATGAGCAGTTCTTC
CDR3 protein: CASSPAGAGFYNEQFF

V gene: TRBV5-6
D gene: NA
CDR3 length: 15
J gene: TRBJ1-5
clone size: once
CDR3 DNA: TGTGCCAGCAGCACGACAGGCCTTAGCAATCAGCCCCAGCATTTT
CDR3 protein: CASSTTGLSNQPQHF

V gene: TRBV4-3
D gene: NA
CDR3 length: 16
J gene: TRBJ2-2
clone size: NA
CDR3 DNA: TGCGCCAGCAGTCGAGCCTACACGACGTTCACCGGGGAGCTGTTTTTT
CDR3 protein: CASSRAYTTFTGELFF

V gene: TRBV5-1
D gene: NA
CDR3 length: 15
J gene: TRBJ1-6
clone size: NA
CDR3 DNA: TGCGCCAGCAGCTTGGCCCGGCGGATTAATTCACCCCTCCACTTT
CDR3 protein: CASSLARRINSPLHF

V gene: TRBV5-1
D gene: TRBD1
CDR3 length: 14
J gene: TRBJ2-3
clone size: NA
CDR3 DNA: TGCGCCAGCAGCCCAGGGGGAATAACAGATACGCAGTATTTT
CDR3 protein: CASSPGGITDTQYF

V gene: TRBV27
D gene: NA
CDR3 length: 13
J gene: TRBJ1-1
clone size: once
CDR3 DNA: TGTGCCAGCAGGCCCTGGGGGAACACTGAAGCTTTCTTT
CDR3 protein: CASRPWGNTEAFF